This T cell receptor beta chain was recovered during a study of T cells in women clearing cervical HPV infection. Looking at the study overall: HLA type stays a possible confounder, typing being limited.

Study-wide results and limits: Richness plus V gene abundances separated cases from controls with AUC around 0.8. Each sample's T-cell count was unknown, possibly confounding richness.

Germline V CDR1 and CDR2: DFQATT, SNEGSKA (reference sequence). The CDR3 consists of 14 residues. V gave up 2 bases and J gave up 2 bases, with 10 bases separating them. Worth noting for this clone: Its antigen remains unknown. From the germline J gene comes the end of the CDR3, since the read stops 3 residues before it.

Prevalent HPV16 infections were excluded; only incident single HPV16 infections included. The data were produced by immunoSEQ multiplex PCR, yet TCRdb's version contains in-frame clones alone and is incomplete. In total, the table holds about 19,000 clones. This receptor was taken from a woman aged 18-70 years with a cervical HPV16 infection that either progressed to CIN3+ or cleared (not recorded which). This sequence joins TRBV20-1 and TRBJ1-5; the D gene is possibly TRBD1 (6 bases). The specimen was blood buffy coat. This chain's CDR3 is CSARRGAGNQPQHF. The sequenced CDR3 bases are TGCAGTGCTAGACGGGGGGCAGGCAATCAGCCC.